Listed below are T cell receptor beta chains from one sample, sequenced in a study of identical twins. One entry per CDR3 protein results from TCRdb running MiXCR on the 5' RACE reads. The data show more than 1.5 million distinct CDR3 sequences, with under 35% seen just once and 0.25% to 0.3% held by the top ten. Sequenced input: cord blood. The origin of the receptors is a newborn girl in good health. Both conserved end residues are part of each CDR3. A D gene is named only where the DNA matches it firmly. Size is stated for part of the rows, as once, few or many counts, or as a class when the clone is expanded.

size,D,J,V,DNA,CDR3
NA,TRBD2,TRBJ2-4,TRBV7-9,TGTGCCAGCAGCCGCGGGGGGGCGGGAGAAAACATTCAGTACTTC,CASSRGGAGENIQYF
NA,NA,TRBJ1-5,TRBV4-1,TGCGCCAGCAGCCAAGCGGGACGTCCTCTTCAGCCCCAGCATTTT,CASSQAGRPLQPQHF
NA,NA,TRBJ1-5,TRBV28,TGTGCCAGCAGTTTAGGTCAGATTCCGCATCAGCCCCAGCATTTT,CASSLGQIPHQPQHF
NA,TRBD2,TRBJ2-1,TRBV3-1,TGTGCCAGCAGCCTTCAGCGGGAGCACCCCCTTCGTGAGCAGTTCTTC,CASSLQREHPLREQFF
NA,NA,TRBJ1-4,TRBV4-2,TGTGCCAGCAGCCAAGAAGGGAGTTCCGCAACTAATGAAAAACTGTTTTTT,CASSQEGSSATNEKLFF
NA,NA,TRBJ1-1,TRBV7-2,TGTGCCAGCAGCTTTCCGCACACTGAAGCTTTCTTT,CASSFPHTEAFF
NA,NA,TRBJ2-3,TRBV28,TGTGCCAGCAGTTTAAGCCCGCGGGGTAGCACAGATACGCAGTATTTT,CASSLSPRGSTDTQYF
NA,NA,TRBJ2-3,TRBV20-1,TGCAGTGCTAGAGATCATAGGGGGGGGCATCAGCCCCAGTATTTT,CSARDHRGGHQPQYF
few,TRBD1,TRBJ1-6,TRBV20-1,TGCAGTGCTAGACCTTGGGACAGCAATAATTCACCCCTCCACTTT,CSARPWDSNNSPLHF
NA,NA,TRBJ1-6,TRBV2,TGTGCCAGCAGAGCATTAGGGGAAAATAATTCACCCCTCCACTTT,CASRALGENNSPLHF
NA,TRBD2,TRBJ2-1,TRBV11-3,TGTGCCAGCAGCCTGGGACTAGCGGGAGTCCGGGATGAGCAGTTCTTC,CASSLGLAGVRDEQFF
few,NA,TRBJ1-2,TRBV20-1,TGCAGTGCTAACCTCAGGGTTGACTATGGCTACACCTTC,CSANLRVDYGYTF
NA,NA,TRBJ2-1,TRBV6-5,TGTGCCAGCAGTACGGGTTACTACAATGAGCAGTTCTTC,CASSTGYYNEQFF
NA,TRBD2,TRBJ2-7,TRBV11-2,TGTGCCAGCAGCCCCCTAGCGGGAGGCAACAATGAGCAGTACTTC,CASSPLAGGNNEQYF
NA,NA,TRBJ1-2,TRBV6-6,TGTGCCAGCAGTTATGTTTCCTTCGGACAGAACTATGGCTACACCTTC,CASSYVSFGQNYGYTF
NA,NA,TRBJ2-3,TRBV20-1,TGCAGTGCTAGAGATGGGGCGGTTCTGTGGCAGCCCCGGCATTTT,CSARDGAVLWQPRHF
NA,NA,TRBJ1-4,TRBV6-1,TGTGCCAGCAAACTGACAGGCGCCCCAACTAATGAAAAACTGTTTTTT,CASKLTGAPTNEKLFF
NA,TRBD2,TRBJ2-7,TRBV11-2,TGTGCCAGCAGCTTTGGTAGCGGGAGCTCCTACAATGAGCAGTACTTC,CASSFGSGSSYNEQYF
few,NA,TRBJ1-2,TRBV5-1,TGCGCCAGCAGCCTACAAGCACAGGGTATCTATGGCTACACCTTC,CASSLQAQGIYGYTF
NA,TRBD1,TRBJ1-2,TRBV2,TGTGCCAGCAGAATGAGGGGGCGCGGTGGCCACACCTTC,CASRMRGRGGHTF
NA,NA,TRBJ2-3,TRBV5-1,TGCGCCAGCAGCTTAACCGCGGGGACAGATACGCAGTATTTT,CASSLTAGTDTQYF
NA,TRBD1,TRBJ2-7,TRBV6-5,TGTGCCAGCAGTTACGACAGGGTTCGCGACGAGCAGTACTTC,CASSYDRVRDEQYF
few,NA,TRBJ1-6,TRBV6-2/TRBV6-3,TGTGCCAGCAGTTACTCGACAGCGGGCCCCAATTCACCCCTCCACTTT,CASSYSTAGPNSPLHF
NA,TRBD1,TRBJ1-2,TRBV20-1,TGCAGTGCTAATCAGGGGGCGGATAACTATGGCTACACCTTC,CSANQGADNYGYTF
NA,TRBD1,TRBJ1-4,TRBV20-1,TGCAGTGCTAACCGGGACAGTTATGAAAAACTGTTTTTT,CSANRDSYEKLFF
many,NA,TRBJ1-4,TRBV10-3,TGTGCCATCAGTGCCGCCGGGACACCTAATGAAAAACTGTTTTTT,CAISAAGTPNEKLFF
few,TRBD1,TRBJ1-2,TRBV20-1,TGCAGTGCTAGCTACAGGGGCGGGGACTATGGCTACACCTTC,CSASYRGGDYGYTF
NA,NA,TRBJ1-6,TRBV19,TGTGCCAGTGGGGAGGACAGAGATTCACCCCTCCACTTT,CASGEDRDSPLHF
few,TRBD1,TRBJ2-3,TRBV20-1,TGCAGTGCTAGACCGGGACAGGGACACACAGATACGCAGTATTTT,CSARPGQGHTDTQYF
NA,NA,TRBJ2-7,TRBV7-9,TGTGCCAGCAGCTCCTTTGGACCCTACGAGCAGTACTTC,CASSSFGPYEQYF
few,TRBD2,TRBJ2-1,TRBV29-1,TGCAGCGTTGAGATGTGGCGGGAGGTTTCGTGGGAGCAGTTCTTC,CSVEMWREVSWEQFF
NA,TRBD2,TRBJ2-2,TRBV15,TGTGCCACCAGGCGGGGACTAGCGATCACGAACACCGGGGAGCTGTTTTTT,CATRRGLAITNTGELFF
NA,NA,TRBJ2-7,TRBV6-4,TGTGCCAACAGTGACTCGAAGGCCTTCTACGAGCAGTACTTC,CANSDSKAFYEQYF
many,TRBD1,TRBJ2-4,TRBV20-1,TGCAGTGCTTCGACAGGGGACACCAAAAACATTCAGTACTTC,CSASTGDTKNIQYF
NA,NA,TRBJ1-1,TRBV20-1,TGCAGTTTCCCCTTGGGCCCTGAAGCTTTCTTT,CSFPLGPEAFF
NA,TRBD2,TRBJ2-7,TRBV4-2,TGTGCCAGCAGCCAACAGGCGCTAGCGGGCTCCTACGAGCAGTACTTC,CASSQQALAGSYEQYF
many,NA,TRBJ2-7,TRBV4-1,TGCGCCAGCAGCCAAGATCCGACAGACTACGAGCAGTACTTC,CASSQDPTDYEQYF
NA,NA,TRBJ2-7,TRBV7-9,TGTGCCAGCAGCTCACATTCAGGGACTTACGAGCAGTACTTC,CASSSHSGTYEQYF
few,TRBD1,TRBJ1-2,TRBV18,TGTGCCAGCTCACCGGGGCCGACAGGGGTCGGCTACACCTTC,CASSPGPTGVGYTF
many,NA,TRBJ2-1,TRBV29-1,TGCAGCGTTGAAGCTAGGGGCTCCTACAATGAGCAGTTCTTC,CSVEARGSYNEQFF
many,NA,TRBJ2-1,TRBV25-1,TGTGCCAGCAGTGAGGAGGGGGCCAATGAGCAGTTCTTC,CASSEEGANEQFF
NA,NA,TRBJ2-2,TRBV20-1,TGCAGTGCTAGGAGGGGGATGCCTGCCGGGGAGCTGTTTTTT,CSARRGMPAGELFF
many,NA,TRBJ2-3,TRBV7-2,TGTGCCAGCAGCTTAGGGACGCTAAGCACAGATACGCAGTATTTT,CASSLGTLSTDTQYF
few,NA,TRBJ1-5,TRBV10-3,TGTGCCATCAGTGAAGGGACATCCTATAGCAATCAGCCCCAGCATTTT,CAISEGTSYSNQPQHF
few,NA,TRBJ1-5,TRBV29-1,TGCAGCGTTGATCGGGCAGCAATTATCCAAAGGAATCAGCCCCAGCATTTT,CSVDRAAIIQRNQPQHF
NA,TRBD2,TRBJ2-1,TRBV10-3,TGTGCCATCAGAGGACTAGCGGGAGAGGGTGAGCAGTTCTTC,CAIRGLAGEGEQFF
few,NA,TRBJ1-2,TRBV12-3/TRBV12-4,TGTGCCAGCCGTAGGGCTGGCGAGAACTATGGCTACACCTTC,CASRRAGENYGYTF
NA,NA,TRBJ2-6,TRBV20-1,TGCAGTGCTAGAGAATCACATGGGGCCAACGTCCTGACTTTC,CSARESHGANVLTF
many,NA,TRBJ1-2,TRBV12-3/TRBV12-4,TGTGCCAGCAGTTTAAGCTATGGCTACACCTTC,CASSLSYGYTF
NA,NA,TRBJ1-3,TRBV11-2,TGTGCCAGCAGCTCACACCGGGCCCGGGCTGGAAACACCATATATTTT,CASSSHRARAGNTIYF
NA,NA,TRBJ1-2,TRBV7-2,TGTGCCAGCAGCTTTGTGACGATTGGCTACACCTTC,CASSFVTIGYTF
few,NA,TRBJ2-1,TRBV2,TGTGCCAGCAGTGAACGGCGCAGCCCCTACAATGAGCAGTTCTTC,CASSERRSPYNEQFF
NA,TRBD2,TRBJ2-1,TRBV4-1,TGCGCCAGCAGCCCCGGACTAGCGGGAGGTTCCATTTACAATGAGCAGTTCTTC,CASSPGLAGGSIYNEQFF